The clone carrying this T cell receptor beta chain was counted a few times. This sample stems from a study of blood T cell repertoires in COVID-19. Study in general: Spain, Italy and the United States supplied samples that represented acute and convalescent COVID-19. PBMCs, B-cell-depleted T cells, or T cells were the source of the cDNA or gDNA that made up the material.

Under the authors' procedure: Amplification from reference gene primers served as the basis for estimated nucleated cell counts. Clones were sequenced by immunoSEQ multiplex PCR, and TCRdb holds only the in-frame ones, with some missing. The V and J calls and clone size come from that table; D and trimming were worked out from the DNA. The sample has about 63,000 clones; 79% are singletons. Trimming stripped 5 bases from V and 2 bases from J, with 11 bases between. This CDR3 is built from 14 residues. Germline CDR1 reads KGHSH; CDR2 reads LQKENI. This TCR came from a human donor in a cohort sampled during active COVID-19. The rearrangement links TRBV18 to TRBJ2-3; D is possibly TRBD1 (6 bases). Sample: peripheral blood. CDR3 sequence: CASSTGHPTDTQYF. The CDR3 bases are TGTGCCAGCTCAACGGGACACCCCACAGATACGCAGTATTTT.